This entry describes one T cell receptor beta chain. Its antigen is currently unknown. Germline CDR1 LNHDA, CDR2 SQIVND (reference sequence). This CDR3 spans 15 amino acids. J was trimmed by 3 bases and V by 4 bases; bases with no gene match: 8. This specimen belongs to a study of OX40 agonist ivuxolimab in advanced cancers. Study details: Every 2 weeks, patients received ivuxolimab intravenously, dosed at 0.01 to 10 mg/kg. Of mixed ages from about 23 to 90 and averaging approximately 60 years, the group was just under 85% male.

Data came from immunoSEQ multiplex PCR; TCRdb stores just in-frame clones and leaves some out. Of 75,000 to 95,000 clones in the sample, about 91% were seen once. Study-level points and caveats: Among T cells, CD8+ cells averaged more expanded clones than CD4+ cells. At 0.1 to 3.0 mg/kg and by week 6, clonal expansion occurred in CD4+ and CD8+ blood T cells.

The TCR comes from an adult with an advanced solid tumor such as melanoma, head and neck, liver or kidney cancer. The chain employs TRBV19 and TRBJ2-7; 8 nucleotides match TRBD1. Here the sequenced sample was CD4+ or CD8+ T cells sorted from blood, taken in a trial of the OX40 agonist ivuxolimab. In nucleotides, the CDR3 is TGTGCCAGTAGTAGAGTCGGGACAGGTTACTACGAGCAGTACTTC. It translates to CASSRVGTGYYEQYF.